This TCR beta chain was obtained from a study of tumor and adjacent non-tumor tissue in lung cancer (dated by TCRdb to the late 2010s). In the study overall: Patients with adenocarcinoma (over 11), squamous cell carcinoma (2) and small cell lung cancer (1) were included in the cohort. Sequencing produced 100 million to 150 million productive TCRbeta reads in total, an average of around 4.2 million reads per sample. The study compared bulk TCRbeta repertoires from lung tumor tissue and matched distant non-tumor lung tissue of some 15 lung cancer patients. For each patient, one tumor sample and one normal lung sample were taken, giving under 35 paired specimens that underwent TCRbeta CDR3 sequencing. The approximately 15 patients were aged roughly 31 to 85 years, included about ten men and 5 women, and had TNM stage I to III disease.

Only a few counts were recorded for this clonotype. It has no known antigen specificity. This could be a read error, since a much larger clone is one nucleotide away. Receptor amplification or capture employed multiplex PCR. The data were produced on an Illumina HiSeq 2500. TCRbeta libraries were built by three rounds of nested PCR using primers (Table S4), following protocols modified from ARM-PCR. PCR products of 200-500 bp were gel-excised and purified with the QIAquick gel extraction kit before sequencing. The paper's processing steps were these. Trimmomatic was used to clean the reads, FLASH merged the cleaned reads into complete CDR3 sequences, and MiTCR assigned the sequences to V(D)J germline segments. VDJtools was used to compute clonal diversity as the inverse Simpson's index. Productive reads were defined as in-frame sequences without a premature stop codon. TCRdb reprocessed the public reads (quality trimming at Q25 with fastp, clone calling with MiXCR) and kept in-frame beta chains. CDR3 protein sequences are deduplicated, and each keeps its most common genes and DNA. The V and J calls and clone size are TCRdb's, not the authors'. The sample records 90,000 to 120,000 distinct CDR3 sequences, 50% to 70% of which are singletons. In total, the top ten clones hold about 19% of the sample.

Reading the germline V gene gives CDR1 MGHRA and CDR2 YSYEKL. The CDR3 goes from the cysteine to the phenylalanine over 15 residues. Just the 45-base CDR3 DNA is kept, in frame starting at base 1. What the study reported, not specific to this receptor: Neither the sequencing platform nor unique molecular identifiers are named or mentioned anywhere in the methods. Because peripheral blood was not sequenced, the blood TCRbeta repertoires of the lung cancer patients in the study went unexamined. Tumor tissue showed significantly higher TCR diversity (inverse Simpson) than normal lung tissue, at roughly 390 vs 170 (P = 0.0075, Mann-Whitney U test). The cohort had only approximately 16 patients, and the authors noted that larger samples and more detailed clinical data are needed. Younger patients had significantly higher TCR diversity, and higher tumor TCR diversity was associated with shorter overall and disease-free survival. The top 100 clones accounted for a significantly larger cumulative portion of the repertoire in normal lung than in tumor tissue.

RNA was isolated from bulk unsorted tissue, and RNA quality was assessed with a NanoDrop ND-1000 and an Agilent 2100. Normal lung samples were distant non-tumor tissue taken more than 3 cm from the tumor edge. All donors had newly diagnosed lung cancer, had not received prior chemotherapy, and were admitted for thoracic surgery in China between August and November 2014. Anyone who had undergone radiotherapy or chemotherapy before, or who had another cancer at the same time, was left out of the study. Pieces of surgical tissue measuring roughly 1-2.2 cm3 were kept in RNAlater solution and held at -80 degrees C until needed.

The V and J genes are TRBV4-1 and TRBJ2-1, with no confidently assigned D gene. Sample: distant non-tumor lung tissue. This clonotype originated in a man aged 25-45 years with non-small cell lung cancer. The CDR3 protein is CTSSQDVLSVLKQFF. The DNA reads TGCACCAGCAGCCAAGATGTCCTGAGTGTTTTAAAGCAGTTCTTC.